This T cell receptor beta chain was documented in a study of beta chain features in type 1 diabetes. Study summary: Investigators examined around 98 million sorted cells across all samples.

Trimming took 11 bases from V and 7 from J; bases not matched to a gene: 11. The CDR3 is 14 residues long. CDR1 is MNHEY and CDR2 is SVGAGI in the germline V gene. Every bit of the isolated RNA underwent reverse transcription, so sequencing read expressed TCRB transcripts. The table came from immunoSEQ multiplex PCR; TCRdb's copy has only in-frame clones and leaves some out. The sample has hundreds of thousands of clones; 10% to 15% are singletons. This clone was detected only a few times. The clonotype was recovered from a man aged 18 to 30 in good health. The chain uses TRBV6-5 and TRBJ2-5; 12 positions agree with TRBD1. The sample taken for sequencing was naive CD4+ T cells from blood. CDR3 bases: TGTGCCTGCGCGAGGGACAGGGGGCGGGGGACCCAGTACTTC. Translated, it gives CACARDRGRGTQYF.